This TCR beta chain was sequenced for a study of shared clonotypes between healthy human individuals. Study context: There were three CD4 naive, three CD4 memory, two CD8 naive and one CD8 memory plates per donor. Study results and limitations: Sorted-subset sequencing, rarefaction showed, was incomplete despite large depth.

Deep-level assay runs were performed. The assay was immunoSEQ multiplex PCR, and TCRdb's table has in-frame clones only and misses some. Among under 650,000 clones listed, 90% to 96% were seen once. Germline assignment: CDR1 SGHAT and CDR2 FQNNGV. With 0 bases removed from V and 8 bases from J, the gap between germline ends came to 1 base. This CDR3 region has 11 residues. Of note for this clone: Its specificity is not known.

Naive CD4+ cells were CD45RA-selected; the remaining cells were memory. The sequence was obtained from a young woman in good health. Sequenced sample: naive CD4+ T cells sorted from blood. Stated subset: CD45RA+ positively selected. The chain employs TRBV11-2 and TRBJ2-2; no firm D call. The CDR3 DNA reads TGTGCCAGCAGCTTAGAGGGGGAGCTGTTTTTT. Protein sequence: CASSLEGELFF.